One and the same sample provided the 30 T cell receptor beta chains below, sequenced in a study of CD8 T cells in ankylosing spondylitis (TCRdb year 2017). The library was produced with 5' RACE. TCRdb records Illumina HiSeq 2500 as the sequencer. The public reads were quality trimmed at Q25 with fastp and then assembled into clones with MiXCR by TCRdb, keeping productive beta chains. Each record represents a unique CDR3 protein, reported with the most common genes and DNA among its rows. This sample holds around 130,000 distinct CDR3 sequences; around 9.3% were observed only once. The ten largest clones add up to 2.5% to 4% of the sample. The sequenced sample consisted of blood, either unsorted or a sorted T cell fraction (not recorded which). The receptors stem from a male donor with ankylosing spondylitis or in good health (not recorded which).

The chain is built from TRBV29-1 and TRBJ2-1; D unclear. Trimming cost V 7 bases and J 8 bases, with 12 bases left between them. The CDR3 length is 11 residues. From germline, CDR1 is SQVTM and CDR2 ANQGSEA. CDR3 amino acids: CSGANSDEQFF. The DNA for the CDR3 is TGCAGCGGAGCAAACAGTGATGAGCAGTTCTTC.

This clonotype was counted between two and nine times. V usage is TRBV11-2 and J usage is TRBJ1-1, with D uncertain. Trimming left V 0 bases short and J 7 bases short, with 6 bases between. There are 12 residues in the CDR3. Germline-derived CDR1 and CDR2 are SGHAT and FQNNGV. This CDR3 is CASSLDGREAFF. In nucleotides, the CDR3 is TGTGCCAGCAGCTTAGATGGGCGTGAAGCTTTCTTT. Filled out from reference TRBV11-2 and TRBJ1-1, the complete variable domain reads EAGVAQSPRYKIIEKRQSVAFWCNPISGHATLYWYQQILGQGPKLLIQFQNNGVVDDSQLPKDRFSAERLKGVDSTLKIQPAKLEDSAVYLCASSLDGREAFFGQGTRLTVV.

The table lists this clonotype with a count of one. The V and J genes are TRBV12-3 or TRBV12-4 and TRBJ2-7; D is ambiguous. The CDR3 length is 13 residues. V was cut by 6 bases and J by 4 bases, with 13 bases left in between. CDR3 nucleotides: TGTGCCAGCAGAATGGGCTCCACTTACGAGCAGTACTTC. This encodes CASRMGSTYEQYF.

The V gene is TRBV20-1, the J gene TRBJ2-1, with D possibly TRBD2 on 5 matching bases. The CDR3 length is 14 residues. V shed 3 bases and J shed 0 bases, with 9 bases lying between them. Germline loops: CDR1 DFQATT, CDR2 SNEGSKA (reference sequence). This CDR3 reads CSASSGSSYNEQFF. The CDR3, as DNA: TGCAGTGCTAGTTCGGGGAGCTCCTACAATGAGCAGTTCTTC.

The table lists this clonotype with a few counts. CDR3 loop: CASSLRVWGPGANVLTF. The CDR3, as DNA: TGTGCCAGCAGCTTAAGGGTCTGGGGTCCCGGGGCCAACGTCCTGACTTTC. This sequence joins TRBV11-2 and TRBJ2-6; D remains unclear. Trimming stripped 2 bases from V and 4 bases from J, with 15 bases between. This CDR3 region has 17 residues. CDR1 and CDR2 (germline): SGHAT, FQNNGV.

This clonotype appeared many times. The chain carries TRBV28 and TRBJ2-1; 10 nucleotides match TRBD2. This CDR3 comprises 14 residues. Trimming at V came to 7 bases and at J to 4 bases, leaving 4 bases not matched to a gene. Germline V gives CDR1 MDHEN, CDR2 SYDVKM. The chain's CDR3 is CASIWTSGYNEQFF. CDR3 in DNA: TGTGCCAGCATCTGGACTAGCGGATACAATGAGCAGTTCTTC.

This clonotype was detected ten times or more. Germline and junction disagree at one end, which may indicate a read error. The J gene is TRBJ1-4, the V gene TRBV10-3; D gene unclear. Per germline, CDR1 ENHRY and CDR2 SYGVKD. This CDR3 has 13 residues. The CDR3 sequence is CAISESVEGPNLF. Written as DNA, the CDR3 is TGTGCCATCAGTGAGTCGGTAGAAGGCCCCAACCTTTTT.

As concerns this clonotype: A single base separates this from a much larger clone, so it may be a read error. This chain uses TRBV20-1 with TRBJ2-1; 14 bases are a match to TRBD2. The germline gives CDR1 DFQATT, CDR2 SNEGSKA (reference sequence). The CDR3 length is 16 residues. The CDR3, as DNA: TGCTGTGCTACCGGGACTAGCGGGAGCTCCTACAATGAGCAGTTCTTC. This translates into CCATGTSGSSYNEQFF.

The sample holds many counts of this clonotype. The chain links TRBV12-3 or TRBV12-4 to TRBJ2-2; D uncertain. Between the trimmed V and J ends, which lost 5 bases and 6 bases, there was a span of 7 bases. The CDR3 totals 12 residues. The CDR3 DNA reads as TGTGCCAGCAGTCGCGGTCCCGGGGAGCTGTTTTTT. Amino acid sequence: CASSRGPGELFF.

This clonotype was found many times. The rearrangement joins TRBV5-1 to TRBJ2-5, with TRBD2 identical over 8 bases. Trimming removed 4 bases from V and 4 bases from J; junction bases left unmatched: 6. The CDR3 has 14 amino acids. Germline loops: CDR1 SGHRS, CDR2 YFSETQ. As DNA, the CDR3 is TGCGCCAGCAGCCAGCGGGAGACCCCAGAGACCCAGTACTTC. Translating it yields CASSQRETPETQYF.

The chain uses TRBV2 and TRBJ2-3; tentative D call: TRBD2 (5 bases). Germline V lookup: CDR1 SNHLY, CDR2 FYNNEI. V lost 11 bases and J 1 base, leaving 28 bases between the germline ends. This CDR3 contains 18 residues. The CDR3, as DNA: TGTGCCTGCTGTTTAGTCCCCTCTACTAGTCGTCGCACAGATACGCAGTATTTT. Translation: CACCLVPSTSRRTDTQYF. Full variable domain (missing parts from reference TRBV2 and TRBJ2-3): EPEVTQTPSHQVTQMGQEVILRCVPISNHLYFYWYRQILGQKVEFLVSFYNNEISEKSEIFDDQFSVERPDGSNFTLKIRSTKLEDSAMYFCACCLVPSTSRRTDTQYFGPGTRLTVL.

This clonotype was recorded many times. The chain links TRBV29-1 to TRBJ1-2; D is ambiguous. V was trimmed by 4 bases and J by 10 bases, leaving 19 bases between them. The CDR3 contains 13 residues. Germline V gene data show CDR1 as SQVTM and CDR2 as ANQGSEA. The CDR3 is CSVGEPGSQAYTF. The DNA of the CDR3 is TGCAGCGTTGGTGAACCGGGCTCTCAAGCCTACACCTTC.

The chain has TRBV7-2 and TRBJ2-6; 7 positions agree with TRBD1. Trimming at V came to 5 bases and at J to 2 bases, leaving 3 bases not matched to a gene. The germline V gene encodes CDR1 SGHTA and CDR2 FQGNSA. This CDR3 has 15 amino acids. CDR3 nucleotide sequence: TGTGCCAGCAGCCAGACAGGGACTGGGGCCAACGTCCTGACTTTC. It is translated as CASSQTGTGANVLTF.

This clonotype was detected many times. The rearrangement joins TRBV12-3 or TRBV12-4 to TRBJ2-1, with TRBD2 matching over 7 bases. V shed 6 bases, J shed 0 bases, and the junction held 5 bases outside the gene matches. This CDR3 region has 15 residues. The CDR3 nucleotides read TGTGCCAGCAGCGCGCGGGGGAGCTCCTACAATGAGCAGTTCTTC. Protein product: CASSARGSSYNEQFF.

This clonotype was seen many times. The chain has TRBV6-1 and TRBJ1-2; D not certain. CDR3 length equals 15 residues. Germline CDR1 reads MNHNS; CDR2 reads SASEGT. The V and J ends lost 0 bases and 5 bases respectively, with 13 bases between them. CDR3 region: CASSEALRNLYGYTF. DNA for the CDR3: TGTGCCAGCAGTGAAGCCCTCAGGAACTTATATGGCTACACCTTC.

The table lists this clonotype with a few counts. The rearrangement links TRBV5-1 to TRBJ2-5; 13 bases fit TRBD2. The V and J ends lost 4 bases and 4 bases, in that order; junction bases with no gene match: 7. Germline assignment: CDR1 SGHRS and CDR2 YFSETQ. This CDR3 contains 16 residues. The CDR3 DNA is TGCGCCAGCAGCCGTCGGACTAGCGGGAGAAGAGAGACCCAGTACTTC. Translated, it gives CASSRRTSGRRETQYF.

This clonotype was recorded many times. J is TRBJ1-4 and V is TRBV29-1; the D is unclear. The CDR3 runs 15 residues. The germline V and J ends were trimmed by 4 bases and 0 bases, with 12 bases remaining between them. Germline V gives CDR1 SQVTM, CDR2 ANQGSEA. In DNA form, the CDR3 reads TGCAGCGTTGGGCAGAAATTTGCAACTAATGAAAAACTGTTTTTT. Amino acids: CSVGQKFATNEKLFF.

Many counts were recorded for this clonotype. The chain couples TRBV3-1 to TRBJ1-5; D is unclear. CDR3 length equals 12 residues. The germline V and J ends were trimmed by 2 bases and 4 bases, with 3 bases remaining between them. CDR1 is LGHDT and CDR2 is YNNKEL in the germline V gene (reference sequence). The CDR3 DNA reads TGTGCCAGCAGCCAATCTAATCAGCCCCAGCATTTT. It specifies CASSQSNQPQHF.

This clonotype was seen many times. The CDR3 DNA reads as TGTGCCAGCTGCCGGGGCTACACAACCTACGAGCAGTACTTC. It encodes CASCRGYTTYEQYF. The V and J genes are TRBV12-3 or TRBV12-4 and TRBJ2-7; D is perhaps TRBD1 or TRBD2 (5 bases each). V was pared by 8 bases and J by 2 bases, with 16 bases between. The CDR3 has 14 amino acids.

The V gene is TRBV4-3, the J gene TRBJ2-1; 8 nucleotides agree with TRBD2. V shed 0 bases, J shed 4 bases, and the junction held 5 bases outside the gene matches. In germline, CDR1 is LGHNA, CDR2 YSLEER. The CDR3 has 16 amino acids. DNA for the CDR3: TGCGCCAGCAGCCAAGATTGGCGGGAGGCTTACAATGAGCAGTTCTTC. Translating gives CASSQDWREAYNEQFF.

This clonotype showed up just a few times. V usage is TRBV7-8 and J usage is TRBJ2-2; TRBD2 aligns across 14 bases. Trimming removed 1 base from V and 6 bases from J; junction bases left unmatched: 7. CDR1 and CDR2 from the germline V gene are SGHVS and FQNEAQ. The CDR3 spans 18 residues. The CDR3 sequence: CASSLGRTSGRSAGELFF. The DNA for the CDR3 is TGTGCCAGCAGCTTAGGGAGGACTAGCGGGAGGTCGGCCGGGGAGCTGTTTTTT.

This clonotype came up a few times. This chain links TRBV29-1 with TRBJ2-1; 9 bases fit TRBD2. The CDR3 sequence is 12 residues long. The ends lost 3 bases at V and 14 bases at J; junction bases unmatched: 8. Per the germline V gene, CDR1 is SQVTM and CDR2 is ANQGSEA. The CDR3 DNA sequence: TGCAGCGTTGACTTTGGGGGGACTAGCAAGTTCTTC. Amino acid sequence: CSVDFGGTSKFF.

The chain employs TRBV6-1 and TRBJ2-3, with D possibly called TRBD1 or TRBD2 (6 bases each). CDR1 is MNHNS and CDR2 is SASEGT in the germline V gene. The CDR3 consists of 17 residues. V was cut by 6 bases and J by 4 bases, with 23 bases left in between. The CDR3, as DNA: TGTGCCAGCAGCTCCACACTCGGGGGCCTTAGAGCAGATACGCAGTATTTT. It codes for CASSSTLGGLRADTQYF.

V usage is TRBV20-1 and J usage is TRBJ2-1; 10 nucleotides agree with TRBD2. V lost 7 bases to trimming and J lost 6 bases; unmatched junction nucleotides: 24. Germline V gene sequence: CDR1 DFQATT, CDR2 SNEGSKA (reference sequence). CDR3 length equals 19 residues. DNA for the CDR3: TGCAGTGTTGAGATTCTAGCGGGAGCTGAGTTAGTGGTGGGCAATGAGCAGTTCTTC. Amino acids: CSVEILAGAELVVGNEQFF.

Many counts were recorded for this clonotype. This chain links TRBV7-2 with TRBJ2-7; a possible D gene is TRBD2 (5 bases). CDR1 and CDR2 from the germline V gene are SGHTA and FQGNSA. The CDR3 is made up of 15 amino acids. Trimming stripped 3 bases from V and 0 bases from J, with 12 bases between. Here the CDR3 DNA reads TGTGCCAGCAGCTTTCGAGGGTACAGCTCCTACGAGCAGTACTTC. Translated, it gives CASSFRGYSSYEQYF.

This clonotype turned up a few times. The chain couples TRBV11-2 to TRBJ2-4; a weak D match, TRBD1 (5 bases). Between the trimmed V and J ends, which lost 2 bases and 1 base, there was a span of 21 bases. This CDR3 contains 19 residues. Per germline, CDR1 SGHAT and CDR2 FQNNGV. CDR3 residues: CASSLLGSGSHGAKNIQYF. The CDR3, as DNA: TGTGCCAGCAGCTTATTGGGGTCAGGGTCTCATGGGGCCAAAAACATTCAGTACTTC.

This clonotype was picked up many times. The chain combines TRBV7-2 with TRBJ2-5; D remains ambiguous. The CDR3 covers 13 residues. CDR1 and CDR2 from the germline V gene are SGHTA and FQGNSA. The V gene lost 1 base and the J gene lost 4 bases, with 7 bases spanning the gap. DNA for the CDR3: TGTGCCAGCAGCTTAGGGAGAGGAGAGACCCAGTACTTC. As protein: CASSLGRGETQYF. The whole variable domain, remainder taken from reference TRBV7-2 and TRBJ2-5, is GAGVSQSPSNKVTEKGKDVELRCDPISGHTALYWYRQSLGQGLEFLIYFQGNSAPDKSGLPSDRFSAERTGGSVSTLTIQRTQQEDSAVYLCASSLGRGETQYFGPGTRLLVL.

This clonotype was seen many times. This rearrangement joins TRBV12-3 or TRBV12-4 to TRBJ2-1; 7 bases fit TRBD2. V lost 8 bases, J lost 4 bases, and 8 bases stayed unmatched. The CDR3 extends over 14 amino acids. CDR3 sequence reads: CASRGLRGYNEQFF. For the CDR3, the DNA is TGTGCCAGCCGGGGACTACGCGGATACAATGAGCAGTTCTTC.

This clonotype was seen repeatedly, ten times or more. Here the CDR3 reads CASSFGMQETQYF. The DNA for the CDR3 is TGTGCCAGCAGCTTTGGGATGCAAGAGACCCAGTACTTC. This chain connects TRBV7-6 to TRBJ2-5, with D unclear. Looked up from germline, CDR1 is SGHVS and CDR2 is FNYEAQ. The germline V and J ends were trimmed by 3 bases and 2 bases, with 7 bases remaining between them. This CDR3 contains 13 residues.

This clonotype was counted at least ten times. V gene TRBV5-1 combines with J gene TRBJ1-4; no clear D gene. V was trimmed by 0 bases and J by 7 bases, leaving 10 bases between them. Germline V gives CDR1 SGHRS, CDR2 YFSETQ. The CDR3 runs to 14 residues. CDR3 loop: CASSLGSASEKLFF. The CDR3 bases are TGCGCCAGCAGCTTGGGGTCTGCGAGTGAAAAACTGTTTTTT.